The sequence of this T cell receptor (beta chain) was determined in a study of cytomegalovirus exposure and HLA in healthy donors. Amplification used 60 Vbeta primers and 13 Jbeta primers. Produced via immunoSEQ multiplex PCR; TCRdb's table is partial and in-frame only. This repertoire shows 120,000 to 150,000 clones, 75% found once; its top ten account for more than 2.5%. The CDR3 totals 14 residues. The germline gives CDR1 SGHVS, CDR2 FNYEAQ. Trimming left V 5 bases short and J 0 bases short, with 11 bases between. The study, taken as a whole, reports: Evidence from a later analysis indicated that most CMV-associated TCR beta chains looked HLA-restricted. In a later analysis, specific HLA alleles were associated with 15,000 to 20,000 TCR beta sequences at a 0.05 false discovery rate. The study found most TCR sequences rare, yet found some public TCRs in many donors.

Regarding this clone: The antigen remains unidentified.

The genes are TRBV7-6 and TRBJ2-7; D ambiguous. This TCR was recovered from a man between 40 and 49 years old in good health and CMV-seronegative. The sample comprised PBMCs. CDR3 protein: CASSPFPSSYEQYF. DNA for the CDR3: TGTGCCAGCAGCCCCTTCCCTAGCTCCTACGAGCAGTACTTC.